This passage covers 27 T cell receptor beta chains from one sample sequenced in a study of blood T cell repertoires in COVID-19. This table comes from immunoSEQ multiplex PCR, and its TCRdb copy is limited to in-frame clones, with some not included. Of roughly 170,000 clones listed, 65% to 85% are singletons. Sequenced: PBMCs or T cells enriched from blood (not recorded which). All receptors derive from a woman in her thirties or forties with acute COVID-19.

The chain has TRBV5-8 and TRBJ1-1, with TRBD1 matching 7 bases. Germline CDR1 and CDR2: SGHTS and YDEGEE. Unmatched junction bases numbered 4, after V lost 4 bases and J lost 1 base. This CDR3 is built from 14 residues. This CDR3 reads CASSQGVKNTEAFF. The CDR3, as DNA: TGTGCCAGCAGCCAGGGGGTGAAGAACACTGAAGCTTTCTTT.

This chain uses TRBV11-3 with TRBJ2-3; perhaps TRBD2 as D (6 bases). CDR1 is SGHNT, CDR2 YENEEA, per germline. This CDR3 has 15 residues. Trimming removed 5 bases at V and 0 bases at J, with 12 bases between. CDR3 protein: CASSPRSGSTDTQYF. In nucleotides, the CDR3 is TGTGCCAGCAGCCCGCGAAGCGGGAGCACAGATACGCAGTATTTT. The full variable domain, its missing parts supplied by reference TRBV11-3 and TRBJ2-3, is EAGVVQSPRYKIIEKKQPVAFWCNPISGHNTLYWYLQNLGQGPELLIRYENEEAVDDSQLPKDRFSAERLKGVDSTLKIQPAELGDSAVYLCASSPRSGSTDTQYFGPGTRLTVL.

The rearrangement uses TRBV18 and TRBJ2-1; 7 nucleotides agree with TRBD2. Per the germline V gene, CDR1 is KGHSH and CDR2 is LQKENI. The trim removed 3 bases at V and 8 bases at J, leaving 1 base unmatched. This CDR3 has 12 residues. The DNA of the CDR3 is TGTGCCAGCTCACCGGGGGGGGATGAGCAGTTCTTC. The encoded protein is CASSPGGDEQFF.

V usage is TRBV6-2 or TRBV6-3 and J usage is TRBJ1-2; maybe TRBD1 (5 bases). Germline lookup yields CDR1 MNHEY and CDR2 SVGEGT. V dropped 5 bases and J dropped 4 bases, with 11 bases sitting between them. The CDR3 length is 13 residues. For the CDR3, the DNA is TGTGCCAGCAGTGCCTCGGGGGGCTATGGCTACACCTTC. It yields the protein CASSASGGYGYTF.

The rearrangement joins TRBV4-2 to TRBJ2-7, with TRBD2 matching over 9 bases. Trimming cost V 0 bases and J 3 bases; bases outside gene matches: 6. CDR3 length equals 16 residues. Germline V lookup: CDR1 LGHNA, CDR2 YNFKEQ. CDR3 sequence: CASSQDMSSGIYEQYF. The CDR3 region has the DNA TGTGCCAGCAGCCAAGATATGTCTAGCGGGATCTACGAGCAGTACTTC.

V usage is TRBV5-1 and J usage is TRBJ2-5, with D perhaps TRBD2 (6 bases). Trimming pared 0 bases from V and 5 bases from J, leaving 14 bases between. The CDR3 is 15 amino acids. Germline lookup yields CDR1 SGHRS and CDR2 YFSETQ. CDR3 nucleotide sequence: TGCGCCAGCAGCTTGGAGGGCAGGGAGGTGGAGACCCAGTACTTC. This translates into CASSLEGREVETQYF.

V gene TRBV5-8 combines with J gene TRBJ1-5, with D maybe TRBD1 (6 bases). The CDR3 loop spans 13 amino acids. Trimming left V 7 bases short and J 9 bases short, with 17 bases between. Germline CDR1 and CDR2: SGHTS and YDEGEE. Here the CDR3 reads CASQRQAGGPQHF. The DNA of the CDR3 is TGTGCCAGCCAACGACAGGCCGGAGGGCCCCAGCATTTT. Together with reference TRBV5-8 and TRBJ1-5, the CDR3 gives the full variable domain: EAGVTQSPTHLIKTRGQQATLRCSPISGHTSVYWYQQALGLGLQFLLWYDEGEERNRGNFPPRFSGRQFPNYSSELNVNALELEDSALYLCASQRQAGGPQHFGDGTRLSIL.

By sample fraction, this clone is medium-sized. The V call is TRBV12-3 or TRBV12-4, the J call TRBJ1-2; 7 bases match TRBD1. The V segment lost 6 bases and the J segment 7 bases; nucleotides outside the gene matches: 5. The CDR3 extends over 12 amino acids. The CDR3 nucleotides read TGTGCCAGCAGCCTAAGACAGGGTGGCTACACCTTC. Its translation: CASSLRQGGYTF.

The genes are TRBV5-1 and TRBJ2-2; 13 nucleotides line up with TRBD2. Germline CDR1 reads SGHRS; CDR2 reads YFSETQ. There are 16 residues in the CDR3. Unmatched junction bases numbered 4, after V lost 4 bases and J lost 4 bases. CDR3 sequence (DNA): TGCGCCAGCAGCGCCGGGACTAGCGGGACCACCGGGGAGCTGTTTTTT. It is translated as CASSAGTSGTTGELFF.

The rearrangement links TRBV5-6 to TRBJ1-1; D remains ambiguous. Trimming took 2 bases from V and 6 from J, leaving 14 bases between them. CDR3 size: 14 residues. Germline-derived CDR1 and CDR2 are SGHDT and YYEEEE. This CDR3 is CASSLAWGGSEAFF. CDR3 DNA sequence: TGTGCCAGCAGCTTAGCATGGGGAGGATCTGAAGCTTTCTTT.

This clone came up a few times. The chain employs TRBV7-9 and TRBJ1-1, with 9 nucleotides matching TRBD1. V was pared by 4 bases and J by 3 bases, with 6 bases of the junction left unmatched. CDR1 and CDR2 (germline): SEHNR, FQNEAQ (reference sequence). This CDR3 is built from 15 residues. The CDR3 protein is CASSSGTGFHTEAFF. The CDR3 bases are TGTGCCAGCAGCTCCGGGACAGGGTTCCACACTGAAGCTTTCTTT. The whole variable domain, filled in from reference TRBV7-9 and TRBJ1-1, reads DTGVSQNPRHKITKRGQNVTFRCDPISEHNRLYWYRQTLGQGPEFLTYFQNEAQLEKSRLLSDRFSAERPKGSFSTLEIQRTEQGDSAMYLCASSSGTGFHTEAFFGQGTRLTVV.

The gene calls are TRBV3-1 (or the pseudogene TRBV3-2) and TRBJ2-7; 10 bases agree with TRBD2. J was trimmed by 6 bases and V by 3 bases; bases with no gene match: 2. The CDR3 contains 13 residues. Per germline, CDR1 LGHDT and CDR2 YNNKEL (reference sequence). Here the CDR3 DNA reads TGTGCCAGCAGCCAGATAGCGGGAGGCGAGCAGTACTTC. Translating it yields CASSQIAGGEQYF.

The J gene is TRBJ2-7, the V gene TRBV4-1; TRBD2 aligns across 12 bases. V dropped 5 bases and J dropped 1; count of bases not matched to a gene: 3. Germline lookup yields CDR1 MGHRA and CDR2 YSYEKL. The length of the CDR3 is 15 residues. CDR3 in DNA: TGCGCCAGCAGCACCGGACTAGCGGGATCCTACGAGCAGTACTTC. Residues: CASSTGLAGSYEQYF.

The V gene is TRBV5-1, the J gene TRBJ2-5, with 7 nucleotides matching TRBD1. Germline V gene sequence: CDR1 SGHRS, CDR2 YFSETQ. This CDR3 spans 15 amino acids. With 0 bases clipped from V and 2 bases from J, the junction kept 4 bases outside the gene matches. CDR3 amino acids: CASSLATGIQETQYF. The CDR3 DNA reads as TGCGCCAGCAGCTTGGCGACAGGGATACAAGAGACCCAGTACTTC.

The V and J genes are TRBV28 and TRBJ2-5; 7 nucleotides match TRBD2. V was clipped by 5 bases and J by 2 bases; unmatched bases: 8. The CDR3 is 15 amino acids. Germline CDR1 and CDR2: MDHEN and SYDVKM. The CDR3 coding sequence is TGTGCCAGCAGTCCGGGGGACGGGGGGCAAGAGACCCAGTACTTC. It translates to CASSPGDGGQETQYF.

This clone was seen once. V usage is TRBV30 and J usage is TRBJ2-7; no firm D call. The CDR3 has 14 residues. Germline CDR1 and CDR2: GTSNPN and SVGIG (reference sequence). V shed 0 bases and J shed 4 bases, with 13 bases lying between them. CDR3 in DNA: TGTGCCTGGAGTGTAAAGCAGCGTGGGTACGAGCAGTACGTC. Its protein is CAWSVKQRGYEQYV.

The genes are TRBV9 and TRBJ2-3, with 9 bases lining up with TRBD2. Germline V gene data show CDR1 as SGDLS and CDR2 as YYNGEE. There are 16 residues in the CDR3. The junction had 5 bases not matched to a gene; V was cut back by 2 bases and J by 1 base. The CDR3 sequence is CASSVFSGRGTDTQYF. DNA of the CDR3: TGTGCCAGCAGCGTTTTTAGCGGGAGAGGCACAGATACGCAGTATTTT.

The rearrangement links TRBV9 to TRBJ2-3; the D gene is possibly TRBD2 (5 bases). V was clipped by 0 bases and J by 3 bases, with 14 bases between them. The CDR3 has 16 amino acids. Germline CDR1 is SGDLS and CDR2 is YYNGEE. This CDR3 is CASSVAPSGPTDTQYF. DNA of the CDR3: TGTGCCAGCAGCGTAGCCCCCAGCGGACCTACAGATACGCAGTATTTT.

The chain recombines TRBV5-1 with TRBJ2-2; D perhaps matches TRBD2 (5 bases). V lost 5 bases and J 6 bases, leaving 14 bases between the germline ends. Germline assignment: CDR1 SGHRS and CDR2 YFSETQ. The CDR3 has 14 amino acids. DNA of the CDR3: TGCGCCAGCAGGGCGGGCCTCGTCCCCGGGGAGCTGTTTTTT. It specifies CASRAGLVPGELFF.

The CDR3 DNA reads as TGCGCCAGCAGCCAAACCCCAGGGGGCGTCAATCAGCCCCAGCATTTT. It codes for CASSQTPGGVNQPQHF. The chain carries TRBV4-1 and TRBJ1-5; TRBD1 matches at 8 bases. The length of the CDR3 is 16 residues. Germline lookup yields CDR1 MGHRA and CDR2 YSYEKL. The V and J ends lost 2 bases and 3 bases, in that order; junction bases with no gene match: 6.

The J gene is TRBJ2-3, the V gene TRBV19; 9 bases agree with TRBD2. The V segment lost 8 bases and the J segment 2 bases; nucleotides outside the gene matches: 8. The germline gives CDR1 LNHDA, CDR2 SQIVND (reference sequence). The CDR3 is 15 residues long. The CDR3 loop is CASSRGLAYTDTQYF. Written as DNA, the CDR3 is TGTGCCAGTTCTAGAGGACTAGCGTACACAGATACGCAGTATTTT.

Only a few counts were recorded for this clone. The chain combines TRBV3-1 (or the pseudogene TRBV3-2) with TRBJ1-2; tentative D call: TRBD1 (6 bases). The CDR3 runs to 15 residues. V was shortened by 3 bases and J by 4 bases, with 15 bases between the two germline ends. Germline V gene lookup returns CDR1 LGHDT and CDR2 YNNKEL (reference sequence). This CDR3 reads CASSQAAGAGYGYTF. CDR3 in DNA: TGTGCCAGCAGCCAGGCCGCGGGGGCTGGCTATGGCTACACCTTC.

This clone has just one count. The chain links TRBV6-5 to TRBJ1-2; 7 bases match TRBD1. Germline CDR1 MNHEY, CDR2 SVGAGI. The junction had 10 bases not matched to a gene; V was cut back by 6 bases and J by 3 bases. CDR3 length: 15 residues. The chain's CDR3 is CASSLNQGVHYGYTF. The CDR3 DNA reads TGTGCCAGCAGCCTTAATCAGGGGGTCCACTATGGCTACACCTTC.

The chain joins TRBV5-1 to TRBJ2-3; 15 bases match TRBD2. The CDR3 contains 19 residues. V lost 0 bases and J lost 3; bases outside the gene matches: 8. The V gene's germline CDR1 is SGHRS and CDR2 YFSETQ. CDR3 nucleotides: TGCGCCAGCAGCTTGGCCGTTCTCGGGACTAGCGGGAGGACAGATACGCAGTATTTT. Translated: CASSLAVLGTSGRTDTQYF.

This clone showed up just once. V and J are TRBV7-9 and TRBJ2-5, with D perhaps matching TRBD2 (5 bases). In germline, CDR1 is SEHNR, CDR2 FQNEAQ (reference sequence). The CDR3 extends over 15 amino acids. Between the trimmed V and J ends, which lost 4 bases and 5 bases, there was a span of 17 bases. The CDR3 region is CASSSPSTLVETQYF. CDR3 nucleotides: TGTGCCAGCAGCTCGCCTAGCACCTTAGTTGAGACCCAGTACTTC.

The chain links TRBV29-1 to TRBJ1-2; D might be TRBD1 (5 bases). Trimming removed 4 bases at V and 0 bases at J, with 15 bases between. This CDR3 region has 15 residues. The V gene's germline CDR1 is SQVTM and CDR2 ANQGSEA. The CDR3 is CSVVRGGFANYGYTF. The CDR3 DNA is TGCAGCGTTGTAAGGGGAGGGTTCGCTAACTATGGCTACACCTTC.

This clone is a singleton in its sample. CDR3 bases: TGTGCCAGTACCCCCCCGGGAGCCGGAGAGACCCAGTACTTC. Protein sequence: CASTPPGAGETQYF. The chain joins TRBV19 to TRBJ2-5, with TRBD2 as a possible D gene (6 bases). Looked up from germline, CDR1 is LNHDA and CDR2 is SQIVND (reference sequence). The CDR3 is 14 amino acids. V shed 7 bases and J shed 4 bases, with 16 bases lying between them.